The 6 T cell receptor beta chains below all came from one sample that was sequenced in a study of T-cell reconstitution after alpha-beta-depleted transplantation in children. Preparation of the TCRbeta library involved a method that used unique molecular identifiers. TCRdb reanalysed the PCR reads using MiXCR and keeps one entry per CDR3 protein. The data contain over 150,000 distinct CDR3 sequences, 6.6% of them singletons. The sequenced sample was PBMCs, obtained before TCRalphabeta/CD19-depleted stem cell transplant. All receptors come from a boy between 2 and 10 years old with acute lymphoblastic leukemia, due to receive a stem cell transplant.

In nucleotides, the CDR3 is TGTGCCAGCAGCTTGAGGGGCCACTCTGGAAACACCATATATTTT. Translated, it gives CASSLRGHSGNTIYF. The V call is TRBV5-5, the J call TRBJ1-3; perhaps TRBD1 as D (5 bases). The V end was cut by 1 base, the J end by 0 bases, with 8 bases between. The CDR3 spans 15 residues. From germline, CDR1 is SGHKS and CDR2 YYEKEE (reference sequence).

Many counts were recorded for this clonotype. The chain has TRBV20-1 and TRBJ2-3; TRBD2 aligns across 8 bases. This CDR3 is built from 15 residues. V shed 6 bases and J 4 bases; nucleotides not matched to a gene: 12. Germline assignment: CDR1 DFQATT and CDR2 SNEGSKA (reference sequence). The CDR3 bases are TGCAGTGCGGGGGCGGGGGGCGCAGGATCAGATACGCAGTATTTT. This encodes CSAGAGGAGSDTQYF.

V usage is TRBV20-1 and J usage is TRBJ1-5; no clear D. The CDR3 runs to 14 residues. Germline assignment: CDR1 DFQATT and CDR2 SNEGSKA (reference sequence). The V gene lost 4 bases and the J gene lost 0 bases, with 10 bases spanning the gap. In DNA form, the CDR3 reads TGCAGTGCTAATTTTAGAGATAGCAATCAGCCCCAGCATTTT. This codes for CSANFRDSNQPQHF.

The chain links TRBV27 to TRBJ1-5; D call uncertain. V was pared by 2 bases and J by 7 bases, with 9 bases between. This CDR3 contains 13 residues. The germline V gene encodes CDR1 MNHEY and CDR2 SMNVEV (reference sequence). As DNA, the CDR3 is TGTGCCAGCAGTTTAGGGGTCGGGCAGCCCCAGCATTTT. It is translated as CASSLGVGQPQHF.

In this sample, this clonotype turned up a few times. The CDR3 bases are TGTGCCAGCTCCCCTCAAAACCGGCAGGGTGGAGTGCAGTACTTC. This gives the protein CASSPQNRQGGVQYF. This chain connects TRBV18 to TRBJ2-7, with D perhaps matching TRBD1 (5 bases). The germline V and J ends were trimmed by 6 bases and 9 bases, with 24 bases remaining between them. Germline loops: CDR1 KGHSH, CDR2 LQKENI. This CDR3 region has 15 residues.

Many counts were recorded for this clonotype. The chain has TRBV7-2 and TRBJ1-5, with D unclear. This CDR3 has 12 residues. In germline, CDR1 is SGHTA, CDR2 FQGNSA. V lost 1 base and J lost 5, with 3 bases in between. The CDR3 region has the DNA TGTGCCAGCAGCTTAGAGCATCAGCCCCAGCATTTT. Translating gives CASSLEHQPQHF.